The 2 T cell receptor beta chains reported below all come from one sample, sequenced in a study of cytomegalovirus exposure and HLA in healthy donors. Researchers ran the PCR with 60 Vbeta and 13 Jbeta primers. Data came from immunoSEQ multiplex PCR; TCRdb stores just in-frame clones and leaves some out. The sample comprises under 150,000 clones, 60% to 85% of which are singletons, and over 6.5% rests with the top ten. Sequences were obtained from PBMCs. These receptor sequences come from a man in his forties in good health and CMV-seropositive.

Only one count was recorded for this clone. This chain connects TRBV9 to TRBJ2-1, with 8 bases fitting TRBD1. CDR1 SGDLS and CDR2 YYNGEE come from the germline V gene. This CDR3 is 15 amino acids long. The V and J ends lost 2 bases and 10 bases, in that order; junction bases with no gene match: 11. The CDR3 DNA is TGTGCCAGCAGCGTGACAGGGGATCGGCTATTGGAGCAGTTCTTC. Its protein is CASSVTGDRLLEQFF.

The rearrangement links TRBV4-3 to TRBJ2-3, with TRBD1 identical over 11 bases. The germline V gene has CDR1 LGHNA and CDR2 YSLEER. This CDR3 has 17 residues. V lost 0 bases and J lost 6; bases outside the gene matches: 8. Written as DNA, the CDR3 is TGCGCCAGCAGCCAAGACGGGGGACAGGGGGTCTTGGATACGCAGTATTTT. Translating it yields CASSQDGGQGVLDTQYF.